This passage covers 8 T cell receptor beta chains from one sample sequenced in a study of T cell responses to AZD1222 COVID-19 vaccine. The data were produced by immunoSEQ multiplex PCR, yet TCRdb's version contains in-frame clones alone and is incomplete. This table has about 120,000 clones, more than 85% appearing once. Sequencing was performed on peripheral blood, taken 28 days after the second AZD1222 dose. Receptor source: an adult who received the AZD1222 COVID-19 vaccine.

This chain connects TRBV15 to TRBJ2-7; D is unclear. The CDR3 covers 15 residues. Germline CDR1 reads LNHNV; CDR2 reads YYDKDF (reference sequence). The V gene lost 0 bases and the J gene lost 1 base, with 10 bases spanning the gap. CDR3 nucleotides: TGTGCCACCAGCAGAGATGGTTCCCAGTCCTACGAGCAGTACTTC. Encoded protein: CATSRDGSQSYEQYF.

The chain uses TRBV2 and TRBJ2-7, with a tentative D call TRBD2 (6 bases). Germline-derived CDR1 and CDR2 are SNHLY and FYNNEI. The V and J ends lost 0 bases and 2 bases respectively, with 14 bases between them. The CDR3 has 16 residues. CDR3 coding DNA: TGTGCCAGCAGTGAAGCGGCGGGGAGATGGGCCTACGAGCAGTACTTC. Its protein is CASSEAAGRWAYEQYF.

The J gene is TRBJ1-1, the V gene TRBV20-1; D unclear. Germline values: CDR1 DFQATT, CDR2 SNEGSKA (reference sequence). This CDR3 has 11 amino acids. Trimming pared 2 bases from V and 11 bases from J, leaving 12 bases between. CDR3 DNA sequence: TGCAGTGCTAGACTCCTGGGCCAGGCTTTCTTT. This translates into CSARLLGQAFF.

CDR3 region: CASSPRSGPNSPLHF. The DNA of the CDR3 is TGTGCCAGCAGCCCTCGTTCAGGGCCTAATTCACCCCTCCACTTT. This chain joins TRBV4-2 and TRBJ1-6, with a weak D call TRBD1 (5 bases). This CDR3 spans 15 amino acids. The germline V and J ends were trimmed by 4 bases and 6 bases, with 13 bases remaining between them. Per the germline V gene, CDR1 is LGHNA and CDR2 is YNFKEQ.

V usage is TRBV11-2 and J usage is TRBJ1-6; D unresolved. Germline lookup yields CDR1 SGHAT and CDR2 FQNNGV. This CDR3 is built from 12 residues. The V end lost 4 bases, the J end lost 16 bases, and 14 bases lay between the germline ends. The CDR3 DNA is TGTGCCAGCAGCTCCATCGGGCAGGAGCTCCACTTT. The encoded protein is CASSSIGQELHF. Looking up the rest from reference TRBV11-2 and TRBJ1-6 gives the full variable domain: EAGVAQSPRYKIIEKRQSVAFWCNPISGHATLYWYQQILGQGPKLLIQFQNNGVVDDSQLPKDRFSAERLKGVDSTLKIQPAKLEDSAVYLCASSSIGQELHFGNGTRLTVT.

The chain carries TRBV5-4 and TRBJ2-7; 11 nucleotides match TRBD1. Germline V gene sequence: CDR1 SGHNT, CDR2 YYREEE (reference sequence). J lost 5 bases, V lost 5 bases, and 3 bases had no gene match. This CDR3 has 13 residues. The CDR3 bases are TGTGCCAGCAGTTGGGACAGGGGGAACGAGCAGTACTTC. Translated: CASSWDRGNEQYF.

This clone was detected only a few times. V is TRBV10-2 and J is TRBJ2-1; 7 bases map to TRBD1. CDR3 length: 15 residues. Unmatched junction bases numbered 10, after V lost 7 bases and J lost 4 bases. Germline V gene data show CDR1 as WSHSY and CDR2 as SAAADI. CDR3 sequence: CASNIRDSPYNEQFF. The CDR3 bases are TGCGCCAGCAATATCCGGGACAGCCCATACAATGAGCAGTTCTTC.

V and J are TRBV5-1 and TRBJ1-2, with D unclear. V lost 1 base and J lost 1, with 11 bases in between. The CDR3 totals 15 residues. Germline V gives CDR1 SGHRS, CDR2 YFSETQ. The CDR3 sequence is CASSLTIYSNYGYTF. The CDR3 nucleotides read TGCGCCAGCAGCTTGACCATTTACAGTAACTATGGCTACACCTTC.